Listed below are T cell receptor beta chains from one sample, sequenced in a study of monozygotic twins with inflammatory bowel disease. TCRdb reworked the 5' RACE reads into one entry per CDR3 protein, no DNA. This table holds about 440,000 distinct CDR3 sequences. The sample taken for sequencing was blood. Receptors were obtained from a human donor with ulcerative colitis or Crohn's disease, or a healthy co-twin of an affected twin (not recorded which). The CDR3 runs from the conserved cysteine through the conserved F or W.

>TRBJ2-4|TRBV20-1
CSAPRRNIQYF
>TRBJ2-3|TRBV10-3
CASGTSGTDTQYF
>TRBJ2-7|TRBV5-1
CASSLGQGLAGFIPYEQYF
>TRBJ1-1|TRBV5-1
CASRPDRGGTEAFF
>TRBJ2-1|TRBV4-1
CASSQEGGGQVEQFF
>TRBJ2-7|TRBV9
CASSPHATAYEQYF
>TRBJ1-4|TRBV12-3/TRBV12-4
CASRLAGTEHEKLFF
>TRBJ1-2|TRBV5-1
CASSPALNYGYTF
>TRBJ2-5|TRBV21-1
CASSPRTRQETQYF
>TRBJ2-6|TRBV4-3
CASSQVGVSGANVLTF
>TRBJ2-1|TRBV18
CASSPGTGSSSYNEQFF
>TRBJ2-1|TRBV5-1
CASSLALVGLGEQFF
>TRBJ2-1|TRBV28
CASSTSDSYNEQFF
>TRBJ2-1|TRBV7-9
CASSLRQTYNEQFF
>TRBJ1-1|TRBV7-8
CASTLDGGGGTEAFF
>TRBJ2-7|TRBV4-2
CASSQEWENYEQNF
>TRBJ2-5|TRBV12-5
CASGHWTGGKKTQYF
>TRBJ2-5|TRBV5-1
CASCLSRDRDPTQYF
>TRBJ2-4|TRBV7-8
CASSPTRARVDFEGQYF
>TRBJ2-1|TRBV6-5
CASSHTADNSYNEQFF
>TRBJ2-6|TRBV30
CAWSRDTKRNVLTF
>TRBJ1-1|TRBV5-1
CASARQGADTEAFF
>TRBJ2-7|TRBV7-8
CASSLRTSGTYEQYF
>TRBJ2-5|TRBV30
CAWSDLTSGGPSHF
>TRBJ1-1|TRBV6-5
CAISYAGQLTEAFF
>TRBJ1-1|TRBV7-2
CASSDEGLNTEAFF
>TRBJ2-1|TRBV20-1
CSAQPPFGNEQFF
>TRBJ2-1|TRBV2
CASSERGVYNEQFF
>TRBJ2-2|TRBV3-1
CASSLQRGTNTGELFF
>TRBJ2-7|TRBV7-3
CASSYEAGHEQYF
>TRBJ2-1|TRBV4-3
CASSRTGLVNEQFF
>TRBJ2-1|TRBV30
CAWKVQGANNEQFF
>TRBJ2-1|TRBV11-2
CASSRPSPNEQFF
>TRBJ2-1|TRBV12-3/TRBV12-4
CASSFPTTGGHNEQFF
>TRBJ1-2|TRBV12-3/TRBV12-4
CASSDNRRLSNYGYTF
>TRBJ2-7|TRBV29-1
CSVGGLNSYEQYF
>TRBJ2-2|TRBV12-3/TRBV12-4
CASSTGDTGELFF
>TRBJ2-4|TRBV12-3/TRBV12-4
CASSSGQGVNNIQYF
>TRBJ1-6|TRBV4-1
CASSQAPQVNNSPLHF
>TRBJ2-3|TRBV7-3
CASSFQGPATDTQYF
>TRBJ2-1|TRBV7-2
CASSPMRTYNEQFF
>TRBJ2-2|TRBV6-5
CASSYQGGNTGELFF
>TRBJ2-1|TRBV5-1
CASSLAASSIVNEQFF
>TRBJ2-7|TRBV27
CASADFYEQYF
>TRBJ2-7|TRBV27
CASSLKPTLFEGYEQYF